The source of this TCR beta chain is a study of shared clonotypes between healthy human individuals (dated by TCRdb to the early 2020s). Study-wide context: The cohort comprised a couple of women and a few men aged 18 to 49 years. Each donor's leukapheresis produced roughly between roughly 0.85 and 10 billion PBMCs. For each donor, CD4 naive and CD4 memory were each run on three plates, CD8 naive on two plates, and CD8 memory on one plate. Different laboratories and diverse techniques were used to prepare libraries and sequence TCR repertoires, to increase sequencing depth and limit assay-specific biases. The study deeply sequenced blood TCR repertoires of 5 or 6 healthy adults to estimate repertoire size and the extent of clonotype sharing between individuals. Paper-wide results and their limitations: When four donors were compared, the shared fraction of clonotypes was about 5% for naive CD4, more than 3% for naive CD8, 2% to 2.5% for memory CD4, and roughly 0.43% for memory CD8. Sampling was restricted to blood, and TCR repertoires in tissues likely differ from the TCR repertoires found in blood. Estimated clonotype richness was generally larger for naive than for memory subsets. Because the study included a small number of donors, the genetic and exposure-history diversity represented was limited. Clonotypes shared by all four sorted-subset donors showed higher generation probabilities than non-shared clonotypes. Even with the large sequencing depth, rarefaction of the sorted-subset datasets indicated that sequencing was incomplete. Based on pairwise subsampling, the degree of clonotype sharing among donors was expected to be affected by sequencing depth.

V sheds 7 bases and J sheds 6 bases, leaving 15 bases between their ends. The CDR3 measures 12 amino acids from cysteine to phenylalanine. Kept here is only the CDR3 DNA, which spans 36 bases and is read in frame from base 1. Sequences SQVTM (CDR1) and ANQGSEA (CDR2) are obtained from the germline V gene. Donors were healthy HIV-negative adults with no recently reported acute infections or vaccinations. Every donor was a Caucasian adult residing in Nashville, Tennessee, USA. CD4+ T cells were enriched by magnetic negative selection, after which naive cells were positively selected on CD45RA and the negative fraction was taken as the memory subset. Blood was obtained by leukapheresis, after which PBMCs were separated by Ficoll-Histopaque density gradient centrifugation and cryopreserved in liquid nitrogen vapor phase. Purity and quantity of every magnetically sorted T cell population were checked by analytical flow cytometry. Each sorted fraction had its genomic DNA isolated and then quantified by UV absorbance on a Nanodrop 2000c.

Notes on this clone: Its antigen is unknown. The record has no base qualities; no much larger clone is one base away.

Using the deep immunoSEQ assay, TCR CDR3 regions were amplified from genomic DNA by multiplex PCR. For each cell subset, the extracted genomic DNA was distributed evenly across all wells of several immunoSEQ 96-well plates, and each plate served as one replicate. For sorted subsets, around 200 ng genomic DNA, equal to tens of thousands of T cell genomes, was loaded into each replicate PCR. Purified libraries were measured with a Qubit 3.0 fluorometer, size-checked on a Bioanalyzer 2100, and measured again with the KAPA Library Quantification kit. Every immunoSEQ 96-well plate was sequenced on a separate single-read 150-cycle Illumina NextSeq 550 flow cell. Per the source publication's procedure: The immunoSEQ output contained only junctional sequences without quality scores, so filtering could not match that applied to full-length reads. Sequences were annotated with PyIR, a Python wrapper for IgBLAST v1.9, and V/J genes and CDR3 were assigned using IMGT germline references. Reads were filtered out if the reads had weak V/J assignments (E-value above 1e-6), no CDR3, stop codons, out-of-frame junctions, or ambiguous translated residues. V3J clonotypes were defined as sequences sharing an identical inferred V gene, J gene, and CDR3 amino acid sequence. The percentage overlap between two repertoires was calculated by dividing the number of shared unique clonotypes by the size of the smaller repertoire. Three approaches were used to assess repertoire richness: RTK rarefaction, the Chao1 estimator, and Recon v2.1 estimates of unobserved clonotypes. OLGA was used to compute generation probabilities for all TCRbeta clonotypes that the gDNA method yielded from a handful of donors. TCRdb stores this immuneACCESS table with in-frame sequences only. Part of the clones is absent; in the studies checked, under half of the shortfall reflects unresolved V genes, and no reason is known for the rest. D and trimming were read from the DNA, whereas the V and J calls and clone size are those reported in that table. The sample table contains some 1.5 million clones; only one count was recorded for under 99% of them. The ten biggest clones cover about 0.4% of the sample.

The TCR was taken from a man younger than 40 in good health. The chain is made from TRBV29-1 and TRBJ1-1, with TRBD1 tentatively as D gene (6 bases match). The sequencing input was naive CD4+ T cells sorted from blood. Read against the paper, the sample's cell subset or site label means: CD45RA+ positively selected. CDR3 protein: CSDRSGGAEAFF. The nucleotide sequence is given as TGCAGCGACCGGTCTGGGGGCGCTGAAGCTTTCTTT.